These T cell receptor beta chains were read from a single sample in a study of blood T cells in healthy people across ages. MiXCR, run by TCRdb on the 5' RACE reads, gives a single entry per CDR3 protein. The repertoire holds about 1,600,000 distinct CDR3 sequences, with roughly 45% as singletons. The sample comprised blood. The receptors were gathered from a woman between 18 and 29 years old in good health. The CDR3 runs from the conserved cysteine through the conserved F or W. Clone size is given for some rows only: seen once, a few or many times, or a class if the clone is expanded.

few	TRBV20-1	TRBJ1-2	CSAPGQTNYGYTF
NA	TRBV3-1	TRBJ2-3	CDSSQGRGLTDTQYF
few	TRBV20-1	TRBJ2-7	CSERGTSYEQYF
NA	TRBV27	TRBJ2-5	CASSGQGPLGQYF
NA	TRBV5-6	TRBJ2-1	CASRPAGVMGREQFF
many	TRBV20-1	TRBJ2-1	CSAFSTSGGVVEQFF
NA	TRBV11-1	TRBJ1-4	CASSREGTATNEKLFF
NA	TRBV16	TRBJ2-1	CASSLTGGRNEQFF
few	TRBV4-1	TRBJ2-5	CASSQGGPSAQETQYF
NA	TRBV24-1	TRBJ2-7	CATSPRDANSYEQYF